Shown below are 25 T cell receptor beta chains from a single sample sequenced in a study of PD-1 blockade in classical Hodgkin lymphoma. TCRdb's copy holds only in-frame clones and misses some; the assay was immunoSEQ multiplex PCR. The sample consists of about 25,000 clones, roughly 76% of them appearing once. As for time point: cycle 4 day 1 (C4D1), after more than five weeks of nivolumab. All patients relapsed after autologous stem cell transplantation, and brentuximab vedotin exposure varied. It was by magnetic negative selection that CD4+ T cells were purified from thawed PBMCs. The sample consisted of CD4+ T cells from blood, taken before the fourth cycle of nivolumab. The receptors here all came from a human donor with classical Hodgkin lymphoma.

This sequence joins TRBV27 and TRBJ1-5; D ambiguous. Trimming removed 7 bases from V and 0 bases from J, with 10 bases in between. Germline lookup yields CDR1 MNHEY and CDR2 SMNVEV (reference sequence). The CDR3 runs 14 residues. CDR3 sequence (DNA): TGTGCCAGCACAACAGTTAATAGCAATCAGCCCCAGCATTTT. It specifies CASTTVNSNQPQHF.

This sequence joins TRBV7-3 and TRBJ2-1, with D uncertain. Germline CDR1 and CDR2: SGHTA and FQGTGA. The CDR3 is made up of 16 amino acids. The V and J ends lost 0 bases and 6 bases respectively, with 15 bases between them. The CDR3 coding sequence is TGTGCCAGCAGCTTAACTAAGCTAGACCCATGCAATGAGCAGTTCTTC. This encodes CASSLTKLDPCNEQFF.

The chain uses TRBV2 and TRBJ2-1; possibly TRBD1 for D (6 bases). The CDR3 contains 13 residues. V was clipped by 4 bases and J by 10 bases, with 14 bases between them. Germline V gene sequence: CDR1 SNHLY, CDR2 FYNNEI. In DNA, the CDR3 is TGTGCCAGCAGTGGAGGACAGACACGAGAGCAGTTCTTC. It is translated as CASSGGQTREQFF.

The genes are TRBV5-4 and TRBJ2-2; no clear D gene. This CDR3 contains 12 residues. CDR1 and CDR2 (germline): SGHNT, YYREEE (reference sequence). Trimming took off 4 bases at V and 7 bases at J, with 8 bases between the two ends. In DNA, the CDR3 is TGTGCCAGCAGCCTGTCGGGCGGGGAGCTGTTTTTT. Translated: CASSLSGGELFF.

The gene calls are TRBV5-1 and TRBJ1-3; D gene ambiguous. This CDR3 spans 13 amino acids. The germline CDR1 and CDR2 sequences are SGHRS and YFSETQ. V was trimmed by 4 bases and J by 4 bases, leaving 9 bases between them. DNA of the CDR3: TGCGCCAGCAGCCCGACGCTAGGAAACACCATATATTTT. As protein: CASSPTLGNTIYF.

This sequence joins TRBV19 and TRBJ1-2, with 7 bases that match TRBD1. Germline CDR1 reads LNHDA; CDR2 reads SQIVND (reference sequence). This CDR3 is built from 14 residues. The junction had 12 bases not matched to a gene; V was cut back by 7 bases and J by 7 bases. This chain's CDR3 is CASNAPGQTPGYTF. CDR3 bases: TGTGCCAGTAACGCTCCGGGACAGACGCCTGGCTACACCTTC. The complete variable domain, with remaining parts taken from reference TRBV19 and TRBJ1-2, reads DGGITQSPKYLFRKEGQNVTLSCEQNLNHDAMYWYRQDPGQGLRLIYYSQIVNDFQKGDIAEGYSVSREKKESFPLTVTSAQKNPTAFYLCASNAPGQTPGYTFGSGTRLTVV.

The chain links TRBV2 to TRBJ1-5; D is undetermined. Trimming removed 2 bases from V and 2 bases from J, with 7 bases in between. CDR3 length: 14 residues. Germline loops: CDR1 SNHLY, CDR2 FYNNEI. CDR3: CASSEWGGNQPQHF. The CDR3 nucleotides are TGTGCCAGCAGTGAATGGGGAGGCAATCAGCCCCAGCATTTT.

The gene calls are TRBV14 and TRBJ2-3; tentatively, D is TRBD1 or TRBD2 (6 bases each). Germline V CDR1 and CDR2: SGHDN, FVKESK. The CDR3 runs to 14 residues. V was trimmed by 10 bases and J by 4 bases, leaving 18 bases between them. The CDR3 loop is CATSRGLVADTQYF. The CDR3 bases are TGTGCCACCTCTCGGGGGCTAGTGGCAGATACGCAGTATTTT.

V usage is TRBV5-1 and J usage is TRBJ1-4; 7 bases agree with TRBD1. The CDR3 is made up of 16 amino acids. Trimming cost V 0 bases and J 7 bases; bases outside gene matches: 9. The germline V gene has CDR1 SGHRS and CDR2 YFSETQ. DNA for the CDR3: TGCGCCAGCAGCTTGGCCGGTGTGACAGGGAGTGAAAAACTGTTTTTT. Translating gives CASSLAGVTGSEKLFF.

This clone was found a few times. The chain carries TRBV4-2 and TRBJ1-1; possibly TRBD1 for D (6 bases). CDR1 LGHNA and CDR2 YNFKEQ come from the germline V gene. V lost 3 bases and J 1 base, leaving 9 bases between the germline ends. The CDR3 length is 14 residues. The CDR3, as DNA: TGTGCCAGCAGCCAGATGGGACAGAACACTGAAGCTTTCTTT. This sequence encodes CASSQMGQNTEAFF.

This chain joins TRBV16 and TRBJ1-4; D call uncertain. This CDR3 contains 14 residues. Trimming pared 2 bases from V and 7 bases from J, leaving 11 bases between. The germline gives CDR1 KGHSY, CDR2 FQNENV. As DNA, the CDR3 is TGTGCCAGCAGCCAAGGTTGGGGAGTTGAAAAACTGTTTTTT. It encodes CASSQGWGVEKLFF. The whole variable domain, filled in from reference TRBV16 and TRBJ1-4, reads GEEVAQTPKHLVRGEGQKAKLYCAPIKGHSYVFWYQQVLKNEFKFLISFQNENVFDETGMPKERFSAKCLPNSPCSLEIQATKLEDSAVYFCASSQGWGVEKLFFGSGTQLSVL.

J is TRBJ1-5 and V is TRBV4-3; D is unclear. Germline CDR1 is LGHNA and CDR2 is YSLEER. Deletions cut 3 bases from V and 5 bases from J, with 8 bases between. CDR3 size: 13 residues. The CDR3 spells CASSQEEDQPQHF. The CDR3 nucleotides are TGCGCCAGCAGCCAGGAGGAGGATCAGCCCCAGCATTTT.

The rearrangement links TRBV11-3 to TRBJ1-6; a weak D match, TRBD1 (6 bases). This CDR3 is built from 15 residues. V was pared by 1 base and J by 9 bases, with 13 bases between. CDR1 SGHNT and CDR2 YENEEA come from the germline V gene. CDR3: CASSLGDRQTSPLHF. In DNA, the CDR3 is TGTGCCAGCAGCTTAGGCGACAGGCAGACTTCACCCCTCCACTTT.

The genes are TRBV7-6 and TRBJ2-1, with 11 bases fitting TRBD2. With 1 base clipped from V and 6 bases from J, the junction kept 17 bases outside the gene matches. Germline-derived CDR1 and CDR2 are SGHVS and FNYEAQ. This CDR3 is built from 20 residues. CDR3 nucleotide sequence: TGTGCCAGCAGCTTAGAATCCCCCGGGTTAGCGGGGGGGCGATCCAATGAGCAGTTCTTC. Translating it yields CASSLESPGLAGGRSNEQFF.

The chain uses TRBV19 and TRBJ1-1; D uncertain. This CDR3 has 12 residues. Germline V lookup: CDR1 LNHDA, CDR2 SQIVND (reference sequence). With 2 bases removed from V and 8 bases from J, the gap between germline ends came to 9 bases. The DNA of the CDR3 is TGTGCCAGTAGTATATCCCGTAGCGAAGCTTTCTTT. It encodes CASSISRSEAFF.

J is TRBJ2-1 and V is TRBV7-2, with TRBD2 matching over 12 bases. With 3 bases clipped from V and 10 bases from J, the junction kept 10 bases outside the gene matches. The germline CDR1 and CDR2 sequences are SGHTA and FQGNSA. The CDR3 has 16 amino acids. The CDR3 DNA is TGTGCCAGCAGCTTCGGACTAGCGGGGAGGAGGGAGGAGCAGTTCTTC. This encodes CASSFGLAGRREEQFF.

This chain links TRBV19 with TRBJ2-1; 8 nucleotides agree with TRBD1. The CDR3 loop spans 15 amino acids. CDR1 LNHDA and CDR2 SQIVND come from the germline V gene (reference sequence). J was trimmed by 2 bases and V by 1 base; bases with no gene match: 1. The CDR3 region is CASSIGQGPYNEQFF. Written as DNA, the CDR3 is TGTGCCAGTAGTATAGGACAGGGGCCCTACAATGAGCAGTTCTTC.

The chain uses TRBV4-2 and TRBJ2-1; 10 bases are a match to TRBD2. Per the germline V gene, CDR1 is LGHNA and CDR2 is YNFKEQ. The J segment lost 7 bases and the V segment lost 0 bases, leaving 9 bases of the junction unmatched. The CDR3 runs to 17 residues. CDR3 DNA sequence: TGTGCCAGCAGCCAAGATACCGCTAGCGGGGGAAGAAATGAGCAGTTCTTC. Translation gives CASSQDTASGGRNEQFF.

This chain connects TRBV7-9 to TRBJ2-1; 8 nucleotides line up with TRBD2. This CDR3 region has 16 residues. CDR1 SEHNR and CDR2 FQNEAQ come from the germline V gene (reference sequence). Germline trimming cut 8 bases from V and 2 bases from J; bases unmatched to any gene: 11. The CDR3 DNA reads as TGTGCCAGCGGGGGGGGAACTAGCGGAACCTACAATGAGCAGTTCTTC. It encodes CASGGGTSGTYNEQFF.

This chain uses TRBV4-3 with TRBJ2-3, with D possibly being TRBD2 (7 bases). The CDR3 contains 15 residues. Germline V gene sequence: CDR1 LGHNA, CDR2 YSLEER. V was cut by 3 bases and J by 6 bases, with 16 bases left in between. The CDR3 nucleotides read TGCGCCAGCAGCCAGGACGGGGGGCCTTTCGATACGCAGTATTTT. It is translated as CASSQDGGPFDTQYF.

The rearrangement links TRBV7-2 to TRBJ2-1; no clear D gene. V lost 5 bases and J lost 2, with 7 bases in between. Germline CDR1 SGHTA, CDR2 FQGNSA. CDR3 length: 13 amino acids. CDR3 protein: CASSQAPYNEQFF. The DNA of the CDR3 is TGTGCCAGCAGCCAGGCCCCCTACAATGAGCAGTTCTTC.

The J gene is TRBJ2-1, the V gene TRBV27, with unresolved D. This CDR3 comprises 13 residues. Germline-derived CDR1 and CDR2 are MNHEY and SMNVEV (reference sequence). With 6 bases removed from V and 7 bases from J, the gap between germline ends came to 13 bases. The CDR3 reads CASSSALGNEQFF. In DNA form, the CDR3 reads TGTGCCAGCAGCTCTGCGTTAGGGAATGAGCAGTTCTTC.

V usage is TRBV29-1 and J usage is TRBJ1-6, with D perhaps matching TRBD1 (6 bases). The CDR3 extends over 14 amino acids. The germline CDR1 and CDR2 sequences are SQVTM and ANQGSEA. Trimming shortened V by 4 bases and J by 7 bases, and 14 bases separated the two germline ends. DNA of the CDR3: TGCAGCGTTGCACAGGGAGGGTCCAATTCACCCCTCCACTTT. Protein product: CSVAQGGSNSPLHF.

The chain couples TRBV10-3 to TRBJ1-1, with TRBD1 identical over 9 bases. The V and J ends lost 6 bases and 5 bases, in that order; junction bases with no gene match: 7. CDR1 is ENHRY, CDR2 SYGVKD, per germline. This CDR3 is built from 14 residues. The CDR3 spells CAISLRDRETEAFF. CDR3 in DNA: TGTGCCATCAGCCTCCGGGACAGGGAAACTGAAGCTTTCTTT.

This chain's CDR3 is CASSLGGIGETQYF. The CDR3 region has the DNA TGTGCCAGCAGCTTAGGGGGGATTGGCGAGACCCAGTACTTC. The V call is TRBV7-7, the J call TRBJ2-5; D may correspond to TRBD1 or TRBD2 (5 bases each). The CDR3 totals 14 residues. V was shortened by 1 base and J by 5 bases, with 11 bases between the two germline ends. Germline V gene lookup returns CDR1 SSHAT and CDR2 FNYEAQ (reference sequence).